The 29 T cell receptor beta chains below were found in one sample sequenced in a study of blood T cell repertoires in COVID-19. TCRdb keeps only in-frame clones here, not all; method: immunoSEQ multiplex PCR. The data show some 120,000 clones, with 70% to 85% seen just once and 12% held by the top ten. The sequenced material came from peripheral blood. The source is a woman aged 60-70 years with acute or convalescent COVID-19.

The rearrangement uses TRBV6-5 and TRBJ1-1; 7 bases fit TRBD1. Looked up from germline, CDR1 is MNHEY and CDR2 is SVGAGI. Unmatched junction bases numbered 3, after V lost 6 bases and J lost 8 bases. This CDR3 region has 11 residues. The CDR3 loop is CASRSRGEAFF. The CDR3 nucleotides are TGTGCCAGCAGGTCCAGGGGGGAAGCTTTCTTT.

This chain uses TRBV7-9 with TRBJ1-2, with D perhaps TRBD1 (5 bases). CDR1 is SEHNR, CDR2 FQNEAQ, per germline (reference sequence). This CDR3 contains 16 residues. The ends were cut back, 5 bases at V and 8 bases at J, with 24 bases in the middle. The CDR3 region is CASSRNGEAAGDGYTF. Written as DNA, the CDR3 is TGTGCCAGCAGCCGAAACGGAGAGGCCGCGGGGGACGGCTACACCTTC.

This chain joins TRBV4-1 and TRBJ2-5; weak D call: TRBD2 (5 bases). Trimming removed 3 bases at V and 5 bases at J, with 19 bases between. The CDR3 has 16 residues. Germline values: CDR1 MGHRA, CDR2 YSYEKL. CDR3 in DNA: TGCGCCAGCAGCCACCCGCCTCCGGGGTCGGGGGAGACCCAGTACTTC. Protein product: CASSHPPPGSGETQYF.

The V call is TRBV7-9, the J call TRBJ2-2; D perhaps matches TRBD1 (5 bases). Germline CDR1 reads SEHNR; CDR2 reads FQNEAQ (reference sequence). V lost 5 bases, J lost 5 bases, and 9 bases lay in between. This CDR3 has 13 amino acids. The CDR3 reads CASSIQGTGELFF. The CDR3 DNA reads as TGTGCCAGCAGCATCCAGGGTACCGGGGAGCTGTTTTTT.

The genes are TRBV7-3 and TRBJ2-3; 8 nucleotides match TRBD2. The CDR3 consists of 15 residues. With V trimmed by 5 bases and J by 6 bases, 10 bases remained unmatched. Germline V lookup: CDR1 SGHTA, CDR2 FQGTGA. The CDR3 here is CASSPLGAGGDTQYF. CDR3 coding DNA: TGTGCCAGCAGCCCTCTCGGGGCGGGGGGTGATACGCAGTATTTT.

The CDR3 DNA reads as TGTGCCAGCAGCTTGGCCAGGGGAGTGGGGGAGCTGTTTTTT. Its protein product is CASSLARGVGELFF. V gene TRBV5-8 combines with J gene TRBJ2-2; TRBD1 might be the D (6 bases). Trimming took 0 bases from V and 8 from J, leaving 11 bases between them. Germline CDR1 SGHTS, CDR2 YDEGEE. The CDR3 is 14 residues long.

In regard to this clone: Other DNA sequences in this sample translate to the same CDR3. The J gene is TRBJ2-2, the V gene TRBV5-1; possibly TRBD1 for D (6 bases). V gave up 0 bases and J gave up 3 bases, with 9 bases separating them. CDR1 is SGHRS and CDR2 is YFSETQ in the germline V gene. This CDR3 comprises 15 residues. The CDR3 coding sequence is TGCGCCAGCAGCTTGGGGGCAGGGGACACCGGGGAGCTGTTTTTT. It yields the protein CASSLGAGDTGELFF.

CDR3 sequence (DNA): TGTGCCAGCTCACCTCGGAACACTGAAGCTTTCTTT. Translation: CASSPRNTEAFF. The rearrangement joins TRBV18 to TRBJ1-1; no clear D gene. CDR1 KGHSH and CDR2 LQKENI come from the germline V gene. V shed 3 bases and J shed 1 base, with 3 bases lying between them. The CDR3 extends over 12 amino acids.

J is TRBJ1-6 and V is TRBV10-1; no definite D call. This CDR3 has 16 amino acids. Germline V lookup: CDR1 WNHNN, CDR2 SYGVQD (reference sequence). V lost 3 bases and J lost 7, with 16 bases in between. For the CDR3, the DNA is TGCGCCAGCAGTGATCCAACGGCTAGCCAAAATTCACCCCTCCACTTT. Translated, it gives CASSDPTASQNSPLHF.

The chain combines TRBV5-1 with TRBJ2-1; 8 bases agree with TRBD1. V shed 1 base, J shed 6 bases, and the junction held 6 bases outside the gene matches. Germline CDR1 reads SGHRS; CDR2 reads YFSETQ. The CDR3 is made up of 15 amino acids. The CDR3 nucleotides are TGCGCCAGCAGCTTGAGCCAGGGGGCGATCAATGAGCAGTTCTTC. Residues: CASSLSQGAINEQFF.

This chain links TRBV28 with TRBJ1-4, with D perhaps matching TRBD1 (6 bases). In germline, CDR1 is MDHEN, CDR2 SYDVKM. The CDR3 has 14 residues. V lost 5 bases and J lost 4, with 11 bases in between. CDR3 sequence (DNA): TGTGCCAGCAGTGAAGACAGGATTAATGAAAAACTGTTTTTT. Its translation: CASSEDRINEKLFF.

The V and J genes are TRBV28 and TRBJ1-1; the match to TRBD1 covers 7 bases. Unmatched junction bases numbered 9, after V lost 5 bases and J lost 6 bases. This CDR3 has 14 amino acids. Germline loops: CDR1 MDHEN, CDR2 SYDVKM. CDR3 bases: TGTGCCAGCAGTATTGTAGGGGGCGCCCCTGAAGCTTTCTTT. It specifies CASSIVGGAPEAFF. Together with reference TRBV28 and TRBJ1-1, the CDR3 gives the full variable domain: DVKVTQSSRYLVKRTGEKVFLECVQDMDHENMFWYRQDPGLGLRLIYFSYDVKMKEKGDIPEGYSVSREKKERFSLILESASTNQTSMYLCASSIVGGAPEAFFGQGTRLTVV.

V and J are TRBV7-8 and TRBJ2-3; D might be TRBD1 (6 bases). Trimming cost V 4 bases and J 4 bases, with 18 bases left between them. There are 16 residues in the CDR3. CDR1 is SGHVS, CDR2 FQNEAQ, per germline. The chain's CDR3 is CASSSLGAETSDTQYF. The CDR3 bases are TGTGCCAGCAGCTCCTTGGGGGCAGAGACATCAGATACGCAGTATTTT.

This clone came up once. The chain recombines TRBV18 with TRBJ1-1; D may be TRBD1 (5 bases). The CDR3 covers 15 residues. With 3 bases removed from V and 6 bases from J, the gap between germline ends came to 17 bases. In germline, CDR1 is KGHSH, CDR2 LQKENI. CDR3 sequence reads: CASSPPSTAGAEAFF. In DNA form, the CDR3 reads TGTGCCAGCTCACCTCCTTCGACAGCCGGCGCTGAAGCTTTCTTT.

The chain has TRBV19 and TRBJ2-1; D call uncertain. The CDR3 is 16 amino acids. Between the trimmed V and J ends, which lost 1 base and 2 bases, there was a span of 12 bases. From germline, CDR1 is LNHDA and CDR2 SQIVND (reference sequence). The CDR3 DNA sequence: TGTGCCAGTAGTATAGGCCAACGCGCTGCCTACAATGAGCAGTTCTTC. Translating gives CASSIGQRAAYNEQFF.

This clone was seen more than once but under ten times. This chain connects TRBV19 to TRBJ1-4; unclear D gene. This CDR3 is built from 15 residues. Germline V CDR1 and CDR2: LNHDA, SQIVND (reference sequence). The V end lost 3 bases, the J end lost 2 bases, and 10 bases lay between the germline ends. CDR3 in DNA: TGTGCCAGTAGTATGGGGTCGGGGACTAATGAAAAACTGTTTTTT. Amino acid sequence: CASSMGSGTNEKLFF. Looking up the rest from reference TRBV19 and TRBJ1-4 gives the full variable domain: DGGITQSPKYLFRKEGQNVTLSCEQNLNHDAMYWYRQDPGQGLRLIYYSQIVNDFQKGDIAEGYSVSREKKESFPLTVTSAQKNPTAFYLCASSMGSGTNEKLFFGSGTQLSVL.

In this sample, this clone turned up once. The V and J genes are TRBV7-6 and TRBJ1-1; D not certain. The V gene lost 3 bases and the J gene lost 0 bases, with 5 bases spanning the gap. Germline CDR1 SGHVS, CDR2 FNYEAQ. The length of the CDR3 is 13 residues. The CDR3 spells CASSFRVNTEAFF. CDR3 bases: TGTGCCAGCAGCTTTAGAGTGAACACTGAAGCTTTCTTT.

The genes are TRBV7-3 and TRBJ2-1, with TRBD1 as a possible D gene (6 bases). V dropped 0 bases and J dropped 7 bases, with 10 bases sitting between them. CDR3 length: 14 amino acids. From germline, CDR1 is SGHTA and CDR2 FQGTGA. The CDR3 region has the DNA TGTGCCAGCAGCTTAACGGGGCAGGGGAATGAGCAGTTCTTC. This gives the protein CASSLTGQGNEQFF.

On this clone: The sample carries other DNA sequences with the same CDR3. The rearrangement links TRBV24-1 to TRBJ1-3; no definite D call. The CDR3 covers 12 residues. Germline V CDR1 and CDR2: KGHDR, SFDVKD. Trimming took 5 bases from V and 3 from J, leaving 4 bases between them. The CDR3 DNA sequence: TGTGCCACCAGTGGTAGTGGAAACACCATATATTTT. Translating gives CATSGSGNTIYF.

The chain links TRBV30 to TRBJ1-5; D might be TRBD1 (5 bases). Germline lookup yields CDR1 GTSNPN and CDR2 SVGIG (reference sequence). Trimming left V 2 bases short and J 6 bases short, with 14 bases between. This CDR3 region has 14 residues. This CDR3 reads CAWSPTNQGQPQHF. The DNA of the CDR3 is TGTGCCTGGAGTCCCACTAACCAGGGTCAGCCCCAGCATTTT.

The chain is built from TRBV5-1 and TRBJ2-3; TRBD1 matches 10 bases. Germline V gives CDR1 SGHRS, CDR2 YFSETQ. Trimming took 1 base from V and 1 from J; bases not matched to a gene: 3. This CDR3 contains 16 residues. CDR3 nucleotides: TGCGCCAGCAGCTTGTTTGGGACAGGGGGCACAGATACGCAGTATTTT. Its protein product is CASSLFGTGGTDTQYF.

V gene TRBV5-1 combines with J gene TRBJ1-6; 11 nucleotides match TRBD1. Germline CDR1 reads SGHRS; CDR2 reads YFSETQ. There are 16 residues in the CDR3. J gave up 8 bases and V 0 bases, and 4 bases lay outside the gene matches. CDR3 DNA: TGCGCCAGCAGCTTGGTCGGACAGGGGGCGGATTCACCCCTCCACTTT. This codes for CASSLVGQGADSPLHF.

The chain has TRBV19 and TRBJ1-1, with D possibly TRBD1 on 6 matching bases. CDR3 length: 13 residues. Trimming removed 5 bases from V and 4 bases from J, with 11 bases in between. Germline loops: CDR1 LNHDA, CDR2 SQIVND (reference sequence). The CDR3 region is CASSLYRATEAFF. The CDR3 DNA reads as TGTGCCAGTAGTTTGTACAGGGCCACTGAAGCTTTCTTT.

This CDR3 reads CATSRDVRGGTDTQYF. CDR3 bases: TGTGCCACCAGCAGAGATGTTCGCGGGGGCACAGATACGCAGTATTTT. The V gene is TRBV15, the J gene TRBJ2-3; a possible D gene is TRBD2 (6 bases). Germline V gene lookup returns CDR1 LNHNV and CDR2 YYDKDF (reference sequence). Trimming stripped 0 bases from V and 1 base from J, with 11 bases between. This CDR3 has 16 residues.

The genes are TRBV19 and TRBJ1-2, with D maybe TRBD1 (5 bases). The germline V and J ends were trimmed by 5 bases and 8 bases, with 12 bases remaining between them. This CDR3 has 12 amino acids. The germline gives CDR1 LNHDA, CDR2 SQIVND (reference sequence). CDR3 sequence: CASSPGKVGYTF. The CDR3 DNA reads TGTGCCAGTAGTCCAGGGAAGGTCGGCTACACCTTC.

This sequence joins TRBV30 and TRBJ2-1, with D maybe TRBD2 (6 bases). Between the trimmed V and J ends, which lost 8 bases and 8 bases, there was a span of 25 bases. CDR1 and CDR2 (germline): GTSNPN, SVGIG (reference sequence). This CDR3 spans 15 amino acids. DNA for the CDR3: TGTGCCACCAGACGGAGGGTGCCCTTGGGAGATGAGCAGTTCTTC. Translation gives CATRRRVPLGDEQFF.

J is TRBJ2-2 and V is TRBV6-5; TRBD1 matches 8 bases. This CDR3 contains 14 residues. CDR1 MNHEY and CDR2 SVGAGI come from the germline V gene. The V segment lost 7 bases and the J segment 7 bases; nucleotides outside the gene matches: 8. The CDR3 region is CASNRDRTGGELFF. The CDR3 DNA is TGTGCCAGCAATAGGGACAGGACGGGCGGGGAGCTGTTTTTT.

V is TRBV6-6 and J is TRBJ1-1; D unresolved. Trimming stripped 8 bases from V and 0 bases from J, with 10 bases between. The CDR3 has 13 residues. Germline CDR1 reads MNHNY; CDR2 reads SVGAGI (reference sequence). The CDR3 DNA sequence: TGTGCCAGCGCTTCGGGTATGAACACTGAAGCTTTCTTT. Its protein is CASASGMNTEAFF.

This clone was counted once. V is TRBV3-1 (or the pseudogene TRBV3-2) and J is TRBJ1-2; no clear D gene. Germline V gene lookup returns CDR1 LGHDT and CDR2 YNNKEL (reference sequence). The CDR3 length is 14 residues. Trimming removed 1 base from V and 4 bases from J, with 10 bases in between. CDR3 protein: CASSQAYLSYGYTF. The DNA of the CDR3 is TGTGCCAGCAGCCAAGCCTACCTCTCCTATGGCTACACCTTC.